These 8 T cell receptor beta chains share one sample of origin, sequenced in a study of shared clonotypes between healthy human individuals. Cells designated naive CD8 were CD45RO-negative and were positively selected for CCR7, with terminally differentiated effector memory CD45RA+ cells excluded. Profiling relied on immunoSEQ multiplex PCR, and the TCRdb table lists in-frame clones only, not all of them. This table has around 1,900,000 clones, 93% appearing once. Source material: naive CD8+ T cells from PBMCs. The receptors were sampled from a man between 18 and 35 years old in good health. Some clones in this sample may be carry-over from other donors' samples.

V usage is TRBV27 and J usage is TRBJ2-1, with D hard to call. The CDR3 length is 15 residues. From germline, CDR1 is MNHEY and CDR2 SMNVEV (reference sequence). V was trimmed by 3 bases and J by 3 bases, leaving 12 bases between them. CDR3 amino acids: CASSLLAANYNEQFF. In nucleotides, the CDR3 is TGTGCCAGCAGTTTGCTGGCTGCCAACTACAATGAGCAGTTCTTC.

V and J are TRBV7-9 and TRBJ2-1; D is possibly TRBD2 (6 bases). There are 16 residues in the CDR3. V was shortened by 2 bases and J by 5 bases, with 16 bases between the two germline ends. Germline CDR1 SEHNR, CDR2 FQNEAQ (reference sequence). The DNA of the CDR3 is TGTGCCAGCAGCTTAACGTCTACTAGCAGGAACAATGAGCAGTTCTTC. Its translation is CASSLTSTSRNNEQFF.

A single count supports this clone. V usage is TRBV7-2 and J usage is TRBJ1-1, with TRBD1 matching over 7 bases. CDR3 length: 15 amino acids. Per germline, CDR1 SGHTA and CDR2 FQGNSA. With V trimmed by 2 bases and J by 2 bases, 5 bases remained unmatched. In DNA form, the CDR3 reads TGTGCCAGCAGCTTACCAAGGGGGCAAAACACTGAAGCTTTCTTT. This gives the protein CASSLPRGQNTEAFF.

The V call is TRBV19, the J call TRBJ1-3; D not certain. The germline V gene encodes CDR1 LNHDA and CDR2 SQIVND (reference sequence). CDR3 length: 10 residues. The germline V and J ends were trimmed by 6 bases and 8 bases, with 5 bases remaining between them. CDR3 residues: CASRLDTIYF. The CDR3 DNA follows: TGTGCCAGTAGATTGGACACCATATATTTT. Variable domain in full (rest from reference TRBV19 and TRBJ1-3): DGGITQSPKYLFRKEGQNVTLSCEQNLNHDAMYWYRQDPGQGLRLIYYSQIVNDFQKGDIAEGYSVSREKKESFPLTVTSAQKNPTAFYLCASRLDTIYFGEGSWLTVV.

This chain connects TRBV7-9 to TRBJ1-2, with D maybe TRBD1 (6 bases). CDR3 length: 13 amino acids. The V end was cut by 7 bases, the J end by 4 bases, with 13 bases between. CDR1 SEHNR and CDR2 FQNEAQ come from the germline V gene (reference sequence). Here the CDR3 DNA reads TGTGCCAGCACCGGGGGGGCTTTCTATGGCTACACCTTC. Amino acids: CASTGGAFYGYTF.

The V gene is TRBV5-8, the J gene TRBJ1-2; D is unresolved. CDR1 and CDR2 (germline): SGHTS, YDEGEE. The length of the CDR3 is 13 residues. V lost 1 base and J 12 bases, leaving 16 bases between the germline ends. The CDR3 reads CASSLMAAVVDTF. The CDR3 bases are TGTGCCAGCAGCTTGATGGCAGCCGTAGTGGACACCTTC.

V usage is TRBV27 and J usage is TRBJ2-7; a weak D match, TRBD1 (5 bases). The CDR3 is made up of 14 amino acids. Germline values: CDR1 MNHEY, CDR2 SMNVEV (reference sequence). V was clipped by 6 bases and J by 6 bases, with 18 bases between them. The CDR3 nucleotides read TGTGCCAGCAGCCCAGTGGGGCTTCTTTTCGAGCAGTACTTC. Protein sequence: CASSPVGLLFEQYF.

The chain couples TRBV7-9 to TRBJ2-7; 7 positions agree with TRBD1. After removal of 4 bases from V and 5 bases from J, the junction contained 11 bases not matched to a gene. CDR1 SEHNR and CDR2 FQNEAQ come from the germline V gene (reference sequence). The CDR3 totals 15 residues. The CDR3 region is CASSSYRDSFNEQYF. The CDR3 nucleotides are TGTGCCAGCAGCTCATACCGGGACAGCTTTAACGAGCAGTACTTC.